Presented here are 27 T cell receptor beta chains from one specimen sequenced in a study of blood T cell repertoires in COVID-19. Clones were sequenced by immunoSEQ multiplex PCR, and TCRdb holds only the in-frame ones, with some missing. The sample holds roughly 220,000 clones, approximately 82% seen once. Sequencing was done on a sample of PBMCs or T cells enriched from blood (not recorded which). The receptor source for this set is a man aged 35 to 55 who had recovered from COVID-19.

CDR3 amino acids: CASSQDQGKVDYGYTF. In DNA form, the CDR3 reads TGTGCCAGCAGCCAAGATCAGGGTAAGGTAGACTATGGCTACACCTTC. V gene TRBV4-2 combines with J gene TRBJ1-2, with a weak D call TRBD1 (5 bases). CDR1 LGHNA and CDR2 YNFKEQ come from the germline V gene. Trimming cost V 0 bases and J 3 bases, with 14 bases left between them. The CDR3 extends over 16 amino acids.

As DNA, the CDR3 is TGCGCCAGCAGCTTGGGGGTCGCGGGGAATCAGCCCCAGCATTTT. Translated: CASSLGVAGNQPQHF. This chain links TRBV5-1 with TRBJ1-5; D gene ambiguous. The V and J ends lost 0 bases and 4 bases respectively, with 11 bases between them. CDR3 length: 15 amino acids. The germline gives CDR1 SGHRS, CDR2 YFSETQ.

In its sample, this clone was seen once. The CDR3 loop is CASGTSLAQYF. CDR3 nucleotides: TGCGCCAGCGGGACTAGCCTTGCGCAGTATTTT. The V and J genes are TRBV4-1 and TRBJ2-3; the match to TRBD2 covers 9 bases. This CDR3 is 11 amino acids long. The germline CDR1 and CDR2 sequences are MGHRA and YSYEKL. V lost 8 bases, J lost 10 bases, and 4 bases stayed unmatched.

The chain uses TRBV7-9 and TRBJ1-5; 9 nucleotides match TRBD1. V shed 1 base, J shed 3 bases, and the junction held 4 bases outside the gene matches. The length of the CDR3 is 16 residues. CDR1 SEHNR and CDR2 FQNEAQ come from the germline V gene (reference sequence). The CDR3 DNA reads TGTGCCAGCAGCTTAGTGGGACAGGGACACAATCAGCCCCAGCATTTT. Translating gives CASSLVGQGHNQPQHF.

The CDR3: CASSQGRSYGYTF. In DNA, the CDR3 is TGTGCCAGCAGCCAAGGGCGGAGCTATGGCTACACCTTC. This sequence joins TRBV14 and TRBJ1-2; D is unresolved. The germline CDR1 and CDR2 sequences are SGHDN and FVKESK. Trimming shortened V by 1 base and J by 4 bases, and 7 bases separated the two germline ends. CDR3 length: 13 residues.

The chain is built from TRBV5-1 and TRBJ2-2; D unclear. The CDR3 runs 16 residues. CDR1 and CDR2 from the germline V gene are SGHRS and YFSETQ. The V end was cut by 1 base, the J end by 6 bases, with 16 bases between. The CDR3 reads CASSLSIAIGAGELFF. DNA of the CDR3: TGCGCCAGCAGCTTGTCGATCGCAATTGGAGCCGGGGAGCTGTTTTTT. The entire variable domain, with the rest obtained from reference TRBV5-1 and TRBJ2-2, is as follows: KAGVTQTPRYLIKTRGQQVTLSCSPISGHRSVSWYQQTPGQGLQFLFEYFSETQRNKGNFPGRFSGRQFSNSRSEMNVSTLELGDSALYLCASSLSIAIGAGELFFGEGSRLTVL.

This sequence joins TRBV10-1 and TRBJ1-5; 7 nucleotides match TRBD1. With 2 bases clipped from V and 2 bases from J, the junction kept 18 bases outside the gene matches. The CDR3 extends over 20 amino acids. CDR1 WNHNN and CDR2 SYGVQD come from the germline V gene (reference sequence). This chain's CDR3 is CASSEPREKQGIGGNQPQHF. Here the CDR3 DNA reads TGCGCCAGCAGTGAGCCGAGAGAGAAACAGGGGATTGGTGGCAATCAGCCCCAGCATTTT.

The DNA for the CDR3 is TGCGCCAGCAGCTCGGACGCGACAGGGAGCTACACCTTC. Residues: CASSSDATGSYTF. This sequence joins TRBV5-1 and TRBJ1-2, with 7 bases that match TRBD1. The V and J ends lost 3 bases and 9 bases, in that order; junction bases with no gene match: 8. Germline lookup yields CDR1 SGHRS and CDR2 YFSETQ. The CDR3 consists of 13 residues.

This clone was observed a handful of times. V and J are TRBV12-5 and TRBJ1-1; D may be TRBD1 (5 bases). Trimming left V 1 base short and J 1 base short, with 13 bases between. Germline lookup yields CDR1 LGHNT and CDR2 FRNRAP. CDR3 length: 16 amino acids. The CDR3 nucleotides are TGTGCTAGTGGTTTGGCACGGGGGTCGGGGAACACTGAAGCTTTCTTT. It encodes CASGLARGSGNTEAFF.

About this clone: At one end, the junction sequence differs from germline, possibly due to a read error. The V and J genes are TRBV5-6 and TRBJ1-2, with unresolved D. In germline, CDR1 is SGHDT, CDR2 YYEEEE. The CDR3 is made up of 16 amino acids. The CDR3 is CASSYRSAYPLYGYTF. In nucleotides, the CDR3 is TGTGCCAGCAGTTACAGATCCGCTTACCCACTCTATGGCTATACCTTC.

The chain uses TRBV5-1 and TRBJ1-2; TRBD1 matches at 9 bases. The CDR3 is made up of 20 amino acids. Unmatched junction bases numbered 24, after V lost 4 bases and J lost 5 bases. The germline V gene encodes CDR1 SGHRS and CDR2 YFSETQ. CDR3 protein: CASSPAPARDRDQGRYGYTF. DNA of the CDR3: TGCGCCAGCAGCCCGGCCCCTGCCAGGGACAGGGACCAGGGCCGATATGGCTACACCTTC.

The V gene is TRBV18, the J gene TRBJ2-5; TRBD2 matches at 9 bases. V shed 1 base and J 2 bases; nucleotides not matched to a gene: 2. The CDR3 extends over 15 amino acids. Germline V CDR1 and CDR2: KGHSH, LQKENI. CDR3 sequence reads: CASSPLTSGQETQYF. CDR3 nucleotides: TGTGCCAGCTCACCACTGACTAGCGGACAAGAGACCCAGTACTTC. The complete variable domain, with remaining parts taken from reference TRBV18 and TRBJ2-5, reads NAGVMQNPRHLVRRRGQEARLRCSPMKGHSHVYWYRQLPEEGLKFMVYLQKENIIDESGMPKERFSAEFPKEGPSILRIQQVVRGDSAAYFCASSPLTSGQETQYFGPGTRLLVL.

This clone was detected a few times. The chain is built from TRBV5-4 and TRBJ2-1; 7 bases fit TRBD1. Germline V gene sequence: CDR1 SGHNT, CDR2 YYREEE (reference sequence). CDR3 length: 17 amino acids. Trimming at V came to 0 bases and at J to 6 bases, leaving 12 bases not matched to a gene. The DNA for the CDR3 is TGTGCCAGCAGCTTGGCAATATCCGGGACAGCTTTCAATGAGCAGTTCTTC. This gives the protein CASSLAISGTAFNEQFF.

CDR3: CASSPQPGVAEAFF. Here the CDR3 DNA reads TGTGCCAGCAGCCCCCAGCCGGGGGTGGCTGAAGCTTTCTTT. The chain combines TRBV11-2 with TRBJ1-1; TRBD1 is a possible D gene (5 bases). Germline V gene lookup returns CDR1 SGHAT and CDR2 FQNNGV. The CDR3 has 14 residues. V dropped 5 bases and J dropped 6 bases, with 16 bases sitting between them.

This chain links TRBV28 with TRBJ2-7; D uncertain. The CDR3 is made up of 12 amino acids. Trimming stripped 2 bases from V and 2 bases from J, with 4 bases between. Per the germline V gene, CDR1 is MDHEN and CDR2 is SYDVKM. The CDR3 nucleotides are TGTGCCAGCAGTTTAACGGCCTACGAGCAGTACTTC. Protein: CASSLTAYEQYF.

The DNA for the CDR3 is TGTGCCAGCAGTTACCGAACAGGGGCTTCCGAGCAGTACTTC. It translates to CASSYRTGASEQYF. The chain recombines TRBV6-5 with TRBJ2-7; TRBD1 matches 7 bases. Germline loops: CDR1 MNHEY, CDR2 SVGAGI. With V trimmed by 2 bases and J by 6 bases, 7 bases remained unmatched. CDR3 size: 14 residues.

This sequence joins TRBV19 and TRBJ2-4; 10 bases are a match to TRBD1. CDR3 length equals 18 residues. Germline lookup yields CDR1 LNHDA and CDR2 SQIVND (reference sequence). The ends lost 8 bases at V and 0 bases at J; junction bases unmatched: 13. In DNA form, the CDR3 reads TGTGCCAGTCAGGACAGGGGGAATAGAGGGCTAGCCAAAAACATTCAGTACTTC. Its protein product is CASQDRGNRGLAKNIQYF.

This clone has only one observation. The CDR3 DNA reads as TGTGCCAGCAGTCCGGGACTAGGGCTACCAGATACGCAGTATTTT. Residues: CASSPGLGLPDTQYF. V gene TRBV6-5 combines with J gene TRBJ2-3; 8 nucleotides line up with TRBD2. The germline V gene has CDR1 MNHEY and CDR2 SVGAGI. The CDR3 length is 15 residues. The junction had 8 bases not matched to a gene; V was cut back by 5 bases and J by 4 bases.

The V gene is TRBV11-2, the J gene TRBJ2-5, with 8 bases fitting TRBD2. The CDR3 extends over 16 amino acids. V lost 5 bases to trimming and J lost 0 bases; unmatched junction nucleotides: 8. Germline-derived CDR1 and CDR2 are SGHAT and FQNNGV. This chain's CDR3 is CASSPRASGYQETQYF. The CDR3 DNA reads as TGTGCCAGCAGCCCCAGGGCTAGCGGGTACCAAGAGACCCAGTACTTC.

The chain uses TRBV7-2 and TRBJ1-6, with 8 bases fitting TRBD1. The CDR3 is 14 residues long. The junction had 6 bases not matched to a gene; V was cut back by 6 bases and J by 8 bases. Per germline, CDR1 SGHTA and CDR2 FQGNSA. DNA of the CDR3: TGTGCCAGCAGGAAGACAGGGGTCGATTCACCCCTCCACTTT. As protein: CASRKTGVDSPLHF.

The sample holds one count of this clone. The V call is TRBV9, the J call TRBJ2-3; 7 bases line up with TRBD2. This CDR3 is 14 amino acids long. Germline loops: CDR1 SGDLS, CDR2 YYNGEE. J was trimmed by 7 bases and V by 4 bases; bases with no gene match: 9. CDR3 region: CASSPAAGAYTQYF. CDR3 nucleotides: TGTGCCAGCAGCCCGGCGGCGGGAGCTTATACGCAGTATTTT.

This clone appeared a few times. The CDR3 sequence is CSARDNHNQPQHF. The CDR3 bases are TGCAGCGCCCGGGACAACCACAATCAGCCCCAGCATTTT. This chain uses TRBV29-1 with TRBJ1-5; D is perhaps TRBD1 (6 bases). This CDR3 is 13 amino acids long. CDR1 is SQVTM and CDR2 is ANQGSEA in the germline V gene. Between the trimmed V and J ends, which lost 7 bases and 3 bases, there was a span of 13 bases.

This clone appeared once. CDR3 sequence reads: CASSQEPSAYEQYF. The CDR3 DNA reads TGCGCCAGCAGCCAAGAACCATCGGCCTACGAGCAGTACTTC. The rearrangement links TRBV4-1 to TRBJ2-7; D not certain. V lost 0 bases to trimming and J lost 2 bases, with 8 bases between them. Germline CDR1 and CDR2: MGHRA and YSYEKL. There are 14 residues in the CDR3.

This clone was seen ten or more times. DNA of the CDR3: TGTGCCAGCAGCCGACGCGGGGGATATGAAGCTTTCTTT. It specifies CASSRRGGYEAFF. J is TRBJ1-1 and V is TRBV5-8, with TRBD1 as a possible D gene (5 bases). The germline V gene encodes CDR1 SGHTS and CDR2 YDEGEE. V lost 4 bases and J 7 bases, leaving 14 bases between the germline ends. This CDR3 spans 13 amino acids.

This clone was recorded once. The rearrangement uses TRBV4-2 and TRBJ1-5; D not certain. The CDR3 runs to 13 residues. Trimming shortened V by 0 bases and J by 7 bases, and 7 bases separated the two germline ends. CDR1 LGHNA and CDR2 YNFKEQ come from the germline V gene. DNA for the CDR3: TGTGCCAGCAGCCAAGATAGAGGACAGCCCCAGCATTTT. The encoded protein is CASSQDRGQPQHF.

This sequence joins TRBV10-3 and TRBJ2-7; D call uncertain. The germline V gene encodes CDR1 ENHRY and CDR2 SYGVKD. V was shortened by 3 bases and J by 9 bases, with 9 bases between the two germline ends. This CDR3 has 11 residues. CDR3 nucleotides: TGTGCCATCAGTGACCCGTTTAGGCAGTACTTC. Amino acid sequence: CAISDPFRQYF.

The chain joins TRBV28 to TRBJ1-2; 7 bases are a match to TRBD1. V gave up 5 bases and J gave up 2 bases; unmatched junction bases: 2. This CDR3 spans 13 amino acids. Germline CDR1 reads MDHEN; CDR2 reads SYDVKM. CDR3 DNA sequence: TGTGCCAGCAGTCCGGACAGGAACTATGGCTACACCTTC. The encoded protein is CASSPDRNYGYTF.